The 18 T cell receptor beta chains below all came from one sample that was sequenced in a study of regulatory T cells in long-lasting Graves disease. Time point specified: newly diagnosed GD, antithyroid drugs for less than 3 months. The TCR library was made from RNA that had been extracted from PBMCs in TRIzol. With iRepertoire HTBI primers and Arm-PCR of CDR3 regions, TCR beta libraries were built. From the multiplex PCR reads, TCRdb called clonotypes with MiXCR, one entry per CDR3 protein. The table shows roughly 500,000 distinct CDR3 sequences, with roughly 14% occurring only once. Separately, the same data were catalogued under a study of T cells in Graves' hyperthyroidism and ophthalmopathy.

The sample was peripheral blood mononuclear cells (PBMCs), taken at new diagnosis, from a patient treated with antithyroid drugs. The receptors here all came from a man aged 25 to 40 with Graves disease.

This clonotype appeared a few times. This chain's CDR3 is CASSLVEGQVPEAFF. The CDR3 DNA follows: TGTGCCAGCAGCTTGGTCGAGGGACAAGTCCCTGAAGCTTTCTTT. The chain couples TRBV5-4 to TRBJ1-1, with a possible D match to TRBD1 (6 bases). Trimming pared 0 bases from V and 6 bases from J, leaving 15 bases between. CDR3 length equals 15 residues. CDR1 and CDR2 from the germline V gene are SGHNT and YYREEE (reference sequence). The full variable domain, rest sourced from reference TRBV5-4 and TRBJ1-1, is ETGVTQSPTHLIKTRGQQVTLRCSSQSGHNTVSWYQQALGQGPQFIFQYYREEENGRGNFPPRFSGLQFPNYSSELNVNALELDDSALYLCASSLVEGQVPEAFFGQGTRLTVV.

The chain uses TRBV3-1 and TRBJ2-1; the match to TRBD2 covers 11 bases. V was clipped by 2 bases and J by 5 bases; unmatched bases: 5. Germline CDR1 and CDR2: LGHDT and YNNKEL (reference sequence). CDR3 length: 16 amino acids. The DNA for the CDR3 is TGTGCCAGCAGCCAAATCGGGACTAGCGGAGACAATGAGCAGTTCTTC. Encoded protein: CASSQIGTSGDNEQFF.

This clonotype was detected many times. This sequence joins TRBV12-3 or TRBV12-4 and TRBJ1-5, with 9 bases identical to TRBD1. J gave up 3 bases and V 6 bases, and 12 bases lay outside the gene matches. The CDR3 runs 17 residues. The CDR3 sequence: CASSPSLDRGLNQPQHF. The CDR3, as DNA: TGTGCCAGCAGCCCGTCTCTGGACAGGGGCCTCAATCAGCCCCAGCATTTT.

The rearrangement uses TRBV7-9 and TRBJ1-4, with D unresolved. With 2 bases removed from V and 6 bases from J, the gap between germline ends came to 7 bases. This CDR3 is built from 13 residues. Germline V lookup: CDR1 SEHNR, CDR2 FQNEAQ (reference sequence). The CDR3 DNA reads as TGTGCCAGCAGCTTAAATCAGGATGAAAAACTGTTTTTT. Residues: CASSLNQDEKLFF. Variable domain in full (rest from reference TRBV7-9 and TRBJ1-4): DTGVSQNPRHKITKRGQNVTFRCDPISEHNRLYWYRQTLGQGPEFLTYFQNEAQLEKSRLLSDRFSAERPKGSFSTLEIQRTEQGDSAMYLCASSLNQDEKLFFGSGTQLSVL.

This clonotype turned up a few times. The genes are TRBV5-1 and TRBJ1-3, with D hard to call. Trimming shortened V by 1 base and J by 3 bases, and 17 bases separated the two germline ends. Germline assignment: CDR1 SGHRS and CDR2 YFSETQ. The CDR3 consists of 17 residues. CDR3 sequence reads: CASSLSTTLVDGNTIYF. The CDR3 nucleotides are TGCGCCAGCAGCTTGTCCACTACTCTTGTCGATGGAAACACCATATATTTT.

The chain has TRBV5-5 and TRBJ1-5; D is possibly TRBD1 (5 bases). This CDR3 has 16 residues. V was trimmed by 0 bases and J by 2 bases, leaving 12 bases between them. Germline CDR1 SGHKS, CDR2 YYEKEE (reference sequence). The chain's CDR3 is CASSLDRARGNQPQHF. CDR3 DNA: TGTGCCAGCAGCTTGGATCGGGCCAGGGGCAATCAGCCCCAGCATTTT.

This clonotype was found many times. V is TRBV19 and J is TRBJ1-1, with 7 bases that match TRBD1. V was pared by 7 bases and J by 0 bases, with 8 bases of the junction left unmatched. Germline loops: CDR1 LNHDA, CDR2 SQIVND (reference sequence). The CDR3 runs to 15 residues. CDR3 loop: CASTDRVEVNTEAFF. The CDR3 DNA sequence: TGTGCCAGTACTGACAGGGTAGAAGTGAACACTGAAGCTTTCTTT.

The V gene is TRBV6-1, the J gene TRBJ2-7, with 11 positions matching TRBD1. Trimming cost V 8 bases and J 6 bases; bases outside gene matches: 9. Per germline, CDR1 MNHNS and CDR2 SASEGT. The CDR3 runs 14 residues. DNA for the CDR3: TGTGCCAGCGGAGGCGGGACAGGGGGAAGCGAGCAGTACTTC. This codes for CASGGGTGGSEQYF.

This clonotype was picked up many times. This sequence joins TRBV18 and TRBJ2-3, with D perhaps assigned TRBD1 or TRBD2 (6 bases each). The V and J ends lost 8 bases and 0 bases respectively, with 9 bases between them. Germline CDR1 KGHSH, CDR2 LQKENI. This CDR3 comprises 13 residues. CDR3 residues: CASRGTSTDTQYF. Written as DNA, the CDR3 is TGTGCCAGCAGGGGGACTAGCACAGATACGCAGTATTTT.

This clonotype occurred a few times. This chain links TRBV5-1 with TRBJ2-3; 8 bases line up with TRBD2. CDR1 is SGHRS, CDR2 YFSETQ, per germline. The V gene end was trimmed by 4 bases and the J gene end by 5 bases; junction bases not matched to a gene: 12. There are 16 residues in the CDR3. CDR3 sequence: CASSTLLAGPGDTQYF. CDR3 nucleotides: TGCGCCAGCAGCACCCTGCTAGCGGGCCCCGGAGATACGCAGTATTTT.

This clonotype was seen many times. This rearrangement joins TRBV2 to TRBJ1-3; no definite D call. In germline, CDR1 is SNHLY, CDR2 FYNNEI. The germline V and J ends were trimmed by 1 base and 0 bases, with 7 bases remaining between them. The length of the CDR3 is 15 residues. CDR3 sequence (DNA): TGTGCCAGCAGTGAAGTGACGGTCTCTGGAAACACCATATATTTT. It yields the protein CASSEVTVSGNTIYF.

This clonotype was recorded at least ten times. A read error may produce the germline difference seen at one junction end. The chain joins TRBV5-1 to TRBJ2-3; 7 nucleotides line up with TRBD2. Germline-derived CDR1 and CDR2 are SGHRS and YFSETQ. The CDR3 runs 14 residues. The CDR3: CASSLVGGSDTQYF. The DNA of the CDR3 is TGTGCCAGCAGCTTAGTGGGAGGGTCAGATACGCAGTATTTT.

This clonotype appeared many times. The chain uses TRBV11-2 and TRBJ1-6; D is unresolved. The V end was cut by 0 bases, the J end by 8 bases, with 5 bases between. The CDR3 spans 13 residues. Germline V lookup: CDR1 SGHAT, CDR2 FQNNGV. CDR3 region: CASSLDSDSPLHF. The CDR3 DNA reads TGTGCCAGCAGCTTAGATTCAGATTCACCCCTCCACTTT.

This clonotype was recorded many times. CDR3 nucleotide sequence: TGTGCCAGCAGTGAAGCCGCGGAATACACTGAAGCTTTCTTT. Its protein is CASSEAAEYTEAFF. V is TRBV2 and J is TRBJ1-1; D call uncertain. There are 14 residues in the CDR3. CDR1 is SNHLY and CDR2 is FYNNEI in the germline V gene. V was trimmed by 0 bases and J by 3 bases, leaving 8 bases between them.

This clonotype was detected many times. The gene calls are TRBV5-5 and TRBJ2-1; 14 nucleotides line up with TRBD2. Looked up from germline, CDR1 is SGHKS and CDR2 is YYEKEE (reference sequence). CDR3 length: 15 amino acids. Germline trimming cut 4 bases from V and 10 bases from J; bases unmatched to any gene: 7. As DNA, the CDR3 is TGTGCCAGCAGCCCCGGGACTAGCGGGAGAGAAGAGCAGTTCTTC. It specifies CASSPGTSGREEQFF.

This clonotype has only a few counts. This chain joins TRBV7-9 and TRBJ2-1; D tentatively fits TRBD1 or TRBD2 (5 bases each). The germline CDR1 and CDR2 sequences are SEHNR and FQNEAQ (reference sequence). The V and J ends lost 2 bases and 5 bases respectively, with 7 bases between them. This CDR3 is built from 13 residues. The DNA for the CDR3 is TGTGCCAGCAGCTTAAGGGGAGACAATGAGCAGTTCTTC. Translated: CASSLRGDNEQFF.

Ten or more counts support this clonotype. This chain uses TRBV20-1 with TRBJ1-2; possibly TRBD1 for D (5 bases). V lost 5 bases to trimming and J lost 3 bases, with 22 bases between them. Germline-derived CDR1 and CDR2 are DFQATT and SNEGSKA (reference sequence). The length of the CDR3 is 16 residues. The CDR3 DNA sequence: TGCAGTGCTCCTCCGCTGGGGACCCAGAAGGACTATGGCTACACCTTC. It specifies CSAPPLGTQKDYGYTF.

Many counts were recorded for this clonotype. The chain uses TRBV12-3 or TRBV12-4 and TRBJ2-5; no clear D gene. CDR3 length: 13 amino acids. Trimming shortened V by 3 bases and J by 5 bases, and 10 bases separated the two germline ends. CDR3 region: CASSFWDGETQYF. The CDR3 DNA reads TGTGCCAGCAGTTTCTGGGATGGGGAGACCCAGTACTTC.